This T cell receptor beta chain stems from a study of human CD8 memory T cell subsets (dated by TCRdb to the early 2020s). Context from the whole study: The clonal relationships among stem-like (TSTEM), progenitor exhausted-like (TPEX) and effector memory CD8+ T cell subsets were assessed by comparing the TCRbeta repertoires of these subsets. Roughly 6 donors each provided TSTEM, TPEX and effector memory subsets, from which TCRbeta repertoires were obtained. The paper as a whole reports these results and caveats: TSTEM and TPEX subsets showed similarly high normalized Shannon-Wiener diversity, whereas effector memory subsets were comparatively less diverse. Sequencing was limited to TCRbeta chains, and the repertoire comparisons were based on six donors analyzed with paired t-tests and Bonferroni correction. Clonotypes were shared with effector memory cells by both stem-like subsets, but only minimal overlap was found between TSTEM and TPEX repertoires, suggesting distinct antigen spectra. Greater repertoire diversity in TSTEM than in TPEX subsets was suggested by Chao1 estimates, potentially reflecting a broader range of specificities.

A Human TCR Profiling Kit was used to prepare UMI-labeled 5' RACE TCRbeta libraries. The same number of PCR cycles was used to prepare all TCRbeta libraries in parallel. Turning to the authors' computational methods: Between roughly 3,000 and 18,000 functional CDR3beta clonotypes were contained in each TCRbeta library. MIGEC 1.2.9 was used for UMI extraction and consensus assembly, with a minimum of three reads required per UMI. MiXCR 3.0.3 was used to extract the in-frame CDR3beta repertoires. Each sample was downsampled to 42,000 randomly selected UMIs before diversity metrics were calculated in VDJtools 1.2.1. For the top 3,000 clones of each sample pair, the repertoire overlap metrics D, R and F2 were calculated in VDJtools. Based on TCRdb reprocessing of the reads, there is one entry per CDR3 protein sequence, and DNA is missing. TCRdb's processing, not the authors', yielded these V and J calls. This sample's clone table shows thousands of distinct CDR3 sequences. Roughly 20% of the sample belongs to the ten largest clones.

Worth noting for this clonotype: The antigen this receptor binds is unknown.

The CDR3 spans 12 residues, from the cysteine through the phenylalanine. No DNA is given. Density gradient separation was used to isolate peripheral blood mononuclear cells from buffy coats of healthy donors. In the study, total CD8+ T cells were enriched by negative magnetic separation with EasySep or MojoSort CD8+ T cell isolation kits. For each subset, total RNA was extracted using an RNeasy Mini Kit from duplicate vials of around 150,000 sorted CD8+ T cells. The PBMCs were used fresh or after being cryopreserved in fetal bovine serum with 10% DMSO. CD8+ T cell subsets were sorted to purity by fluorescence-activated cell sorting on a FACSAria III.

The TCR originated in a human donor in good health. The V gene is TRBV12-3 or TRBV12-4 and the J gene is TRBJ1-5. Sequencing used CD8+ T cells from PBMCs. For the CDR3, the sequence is CASSPSNQPQHF.